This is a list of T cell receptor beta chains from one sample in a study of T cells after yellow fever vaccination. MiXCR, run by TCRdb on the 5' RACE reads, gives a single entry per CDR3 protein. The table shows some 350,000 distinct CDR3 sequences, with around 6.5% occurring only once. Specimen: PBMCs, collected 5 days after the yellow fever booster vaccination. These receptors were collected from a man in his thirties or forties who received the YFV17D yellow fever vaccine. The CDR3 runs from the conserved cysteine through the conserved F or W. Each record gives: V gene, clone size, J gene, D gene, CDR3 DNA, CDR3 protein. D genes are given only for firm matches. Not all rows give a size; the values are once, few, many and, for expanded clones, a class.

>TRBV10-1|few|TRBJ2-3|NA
TGCGCCAGCAGTGAGTCAAGGAGCGCAGATACGCAGTATTTT
CASSESRSADTQYF
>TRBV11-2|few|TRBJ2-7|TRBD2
TGTGCCAGCAGCCCATGGACTAGCGGGAGGGCAAACGAGCAGTACTTC
CASSPWTSGRANEQYF
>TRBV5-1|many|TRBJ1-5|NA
TGCGCCAGCAGCGAAAGAGCAGGGATTCAGCCCCAGCATTTT
CASSERAGIQPQHF
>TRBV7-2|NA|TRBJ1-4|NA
TGTGCCAGCAGCTTAATGTCGGGGGACATAGGTGAAAAACTGTTTTTT
CASSLMSGDIGEKLFF
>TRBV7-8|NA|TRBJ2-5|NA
TGTGCCAGCAGCTTAGGTTCGTTCGTACCCCAAGAGACCCAGTACTTC
CASSLGSFVPQETQYF
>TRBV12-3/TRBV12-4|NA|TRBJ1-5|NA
TGTGCCAGCAGTTTGAATCCCCAAAGGCCCCAGCATTTT
CASSLNPQRPQHF
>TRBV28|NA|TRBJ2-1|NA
TGTGCCAGCAAGACCGAGAGCTCCTACAATGAGCAGTTCTTC
CASKTESSYNEQFF
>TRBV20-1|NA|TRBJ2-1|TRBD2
TGCAGTGGAGCGGGAGTCGACAATGAGCAGTTCTTC
CSGAGVDNEQFF
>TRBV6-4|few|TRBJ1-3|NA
TGTGCCAGCAGTATCAGGAGATTCTCTGGAAACACCATATATTTT
CASSIRRFSGNTIYF
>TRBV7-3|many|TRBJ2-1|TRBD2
TGTGCCAGCAGCTTATCTGGGGCGGGAGATGGTGAGCAGTTCTTC
CASSLSGAGDGEQFF
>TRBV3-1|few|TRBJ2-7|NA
TGTGCCAGCAGCCAAGACAGGGCTACCGAGCAGTACTTC
CASSQDRATEQYF
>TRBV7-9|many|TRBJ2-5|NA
TGTGCCAGCCGAGGCCTCGAGACCCAGTACTTC
CASRGLETQYF
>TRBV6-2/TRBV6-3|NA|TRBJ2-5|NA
TGTGCGGTTGGATCGGTTGGGACCCAGTACTTC
CAVGSVGTQYF
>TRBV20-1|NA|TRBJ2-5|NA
TGCAGTGCGGGGGAGAGTACGGAGACCCAGTACTTC
CSAGESTETQYF
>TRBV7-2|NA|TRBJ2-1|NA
TGTGCCAGCAGCCCGGGGCTTCCCAATCGGGATGAGCAGTTCTTC
CASSPGLPNRDEQFF
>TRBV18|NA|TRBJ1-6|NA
TGTGCCAGCTCAACTAGACACGGTAATTCACCCCTCCACTTT
CASSTRHGNSPLHF
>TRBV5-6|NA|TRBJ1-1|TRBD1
TGTGCCAGCAGCGGGGACAGGGGGCCTGCAACTGAAGCTTTCTTT
CASSGDRGPATEAFF
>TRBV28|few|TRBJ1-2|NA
TGTGCCAGCAGTTTAAAGCCTGCTATCTATGGCTACACCTTC
CASSLKPAIYGYTF
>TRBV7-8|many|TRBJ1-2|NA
TGTGCCAGCAGCCCACTTCTCTATGGCTACACCTTC
CASSPLLYGYTF
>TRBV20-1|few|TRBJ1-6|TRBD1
TGCAGTGCTAGAGAAGGGACAGGCATCCTTTGGGCCCTCCACTTT
CSAREGTGILWALHF
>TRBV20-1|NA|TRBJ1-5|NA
TGCAGTGCTAGAGCTGCAGGGGACAATCAGCCCCAGCATTTT
CSARAAGDNQPQHF
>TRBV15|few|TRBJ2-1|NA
TGTGCCACCAGCCCCCTAGCGCACTCCTACAATGAGCAGTTCTTC
CATSPLAHSYNEQFF
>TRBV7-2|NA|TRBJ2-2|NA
TGTGCCAGCAGCTTAATCGGGAGTGGCACCGGGGAGCTGTTTTTT
CASSLIGSGTGELFF
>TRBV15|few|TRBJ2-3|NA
TGTGCCACCAGCAGTCCCCCGGGGGATACGCAGTATTTT
CATSSPPGDTQYF
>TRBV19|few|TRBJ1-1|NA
TGTGCCAGTAGAGTCACAGGGCCGAACACTGAAGCTTTCTTT
CASRVTGPNTEAFF
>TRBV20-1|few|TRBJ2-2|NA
TGCAGTGCTAGTAGGGGGGGCCTACGGACCGGGGAGCTGTTTTTT
CSASRGGLRTGELFF
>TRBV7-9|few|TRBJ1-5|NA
TGTGCCAGCAGCTTAGGCCGACAGAGCAATGAACCCCAGCATTTT
CASSLGRQSNEPQHF
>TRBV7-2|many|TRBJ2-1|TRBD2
TGTGCCAGCAGTTTTGGGACTAGCGGGTACAATGAGCAGTTCTTC
CASSFGTSGYNEQFF
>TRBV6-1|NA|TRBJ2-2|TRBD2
TGTGCCAGCTGTCTATGGAGGGAGGGGAACACCGGGGAGCTGTTTTTT
CASCLWREGNTGELFF
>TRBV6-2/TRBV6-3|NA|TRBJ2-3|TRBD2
TGTGCCAGCAGGCGACTAGCGAACACAGATACGCAGTATTTT
CASRRLANTDTQYF
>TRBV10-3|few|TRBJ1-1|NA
TGTGCCATCAGCATCGCGGGCCAGATCAGCACTGAAGCTTTCTTT
CAISIAGQISTEAFF
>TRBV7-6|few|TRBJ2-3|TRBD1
TGTGCCAGCAGCTTAATCTATAGGGACAGGCCTCTCGCAGATACGCAGTATTTT
CASSLIYRDRPLADTQYF
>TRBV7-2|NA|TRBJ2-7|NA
TGTGCCAGCACCACATCTCCCACCACTGAGCAGTACTTC
CASTTSPTTEQYF
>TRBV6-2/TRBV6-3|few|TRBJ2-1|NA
TGTGCCAGCAGCTTTGGGTCGAGTGAACTCTACAATGAGCAGTTCTTC
CASSFGSSELYNEQFF
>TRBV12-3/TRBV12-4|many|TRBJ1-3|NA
TGTGCCAGCAGTCAATCTGGAAACACCATATATTTT
CASSQSGNTIYF
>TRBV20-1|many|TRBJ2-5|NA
TGCAGTGCAACGTCGAGGGAGACCCAGTACTTC
CSATSRETQYF
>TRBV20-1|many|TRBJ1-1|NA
TGCAGTGCTAGTCCCGAACCCCCACCAGGGTCCCAGAACACTGAAGCTTTCTTT
CSASPEPPPGSQNTEAFF
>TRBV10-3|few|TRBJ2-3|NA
TGTGCCATCAGAAGTCGAGGACAAAGCACAGATACGCAGTATTTT
CAIRSRGQSTDTQYF
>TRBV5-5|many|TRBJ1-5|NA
TGTGCCAGCAGCTTGGCCCCAGGTAGCAATCAGCCCCAGCATTTT
CASSLAPGSNQPQHF
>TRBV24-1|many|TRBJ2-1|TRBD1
TGTGCCACCAGTGTGCGGGACAGGGACGATGAGCAGTTCTTC
CATSVRDRDDEQFF
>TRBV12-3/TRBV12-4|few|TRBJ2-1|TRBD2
TGTGCCAGCAGTACGACTAGCGGGAGCTCCTACAATGAGCAGTTCTTC
CASSTTSGSSYNEQFF
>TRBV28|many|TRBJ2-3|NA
TGTGCCAGCAAAGAACAGGCGAGCACAGATACGCAGTATTTT
CASKEQASTDTQYF
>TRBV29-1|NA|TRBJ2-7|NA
TGCAGCGTGCAACAGGGTACGGCGACGGGGCAGTACTTC
CSVQQGTATGQYF
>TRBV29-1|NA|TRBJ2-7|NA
TGCAGCGTTGAAATTACACAGGGCTACGAGCAGTACTTC
CSVEITQGYEQYF
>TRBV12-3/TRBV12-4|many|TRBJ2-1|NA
TGTGCCAGCAGTCGCCAGGGGGAGCAGTTCTTC
CASSRQGEQFF
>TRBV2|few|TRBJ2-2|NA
TGTGCCAGCAGTGAATACTTTACCGGGGAGCTGTTTTTT
CASSEYFTGELFF
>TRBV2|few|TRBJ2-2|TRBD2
TGTGCCAGCAGTGACGGGACTAGCGGGAGACCTGGGGAGCTGTTTTTT
CASSDGTSGRPGELFF
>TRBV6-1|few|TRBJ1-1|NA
TGTGCCAGCGGCGGGGGAACTAACACTGAAGCTTTCTTT
CASGGGTNTEAFF
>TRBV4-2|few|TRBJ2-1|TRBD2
TGTGCCAGCAGCCAAGATCGAGTGGGGACTAGCGGGAGCGGTGAGCAGTTCTTC
CASSQDRVGTSGSGEQFF
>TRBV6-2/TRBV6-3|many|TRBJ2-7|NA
TGTGCCAGCAGTTACGGGCTGGACAGCGGCGAGCAGTACTTC
CASSYGLDSGEQYF
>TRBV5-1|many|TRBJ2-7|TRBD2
TGCGCCAGCAGCTTGAGGCTAGCGGGAGGTCGGACCCACGAGCAGTACTTC
CASSLRLAGGRTHEQYF
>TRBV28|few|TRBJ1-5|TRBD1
TGTGCCAGCAGTAACCTGGACAGGGGGTTCCATCAGCCCCAGCATTTT
CASSNLDRGFHQPQHF